The 29 T cell receptor beta chains given below trace back to one sample, sequenced in a study of naive and memory T cell subsets. Whole-blood samples were around 2.5 ml of peripheral blood from healthy adult volunteers. For blood and skin samples, reverse transcription used TCR alpha and beta constant primers. TCRdb passed the 5' RACE reads through MiXCR, listing each CDR3 protein once. The profile shows approximately 22,000 distinct CDR3 sequences, roughly 4% of them singletons. The receptor set was obtained from a male donor in good health.

This clonotype was detected ten times or more. DNA of the CDR3: TGTGCCAGCAGTCCCACAGGGGGAGGCTACACCTTC. It is translated as CASSPTGGGYTF. The V gene is TRBV6-5, the J gene TRBJ1-2; 8 nucleotides align to TRBD1. Losses at the gene ends were 5 bases for V and 8 bases for J; bases not matched to a gene: 4. CDR1 is MNHEY, CDR2 SVGAGI, per germline. The CDR3 extends over 12 amino acids.

In its sample, this clonotype was seen many times. CDR3 DNA sequence: TGTGCCAGCAGCTCACATACCGGGACAGGGGGGTACGAGCAGTACTTC. Protein product: CASSSHTGTGGYEQYF. V usage is TRBV5-5 and J usage is TRBJ2-7; 11 positions match TRBD1. This CDR3 is 16 amino acids long. Germline V CDR1 and CDR2: SGHKS, YYEKEE (reference sequence). Trimming removed 3 bases from V and 4 bases from J; junction bases left unmatched: 9.

This clonotype ranks as medium-sized. Germline and junction disagree at one end, which may indicate a read error. The V gene is TRBV24-1, the J gene TRBJ2-5; TRBD2 matches at 14 bases. The germline CDR1 and CDR2 sequences are KGHDR and SFDVKD. The CDR3 covers 17 residues. As DNA, the CDR3 is TGTGCCACCAGTCCGGGACTAGCGGGGGCGCAACAAGAGATCCAGTACTTC. This encodes CATSPGLAGAQQEIQYF.

This clonotype was counted ten times or more. The chain employs TRBV4-3 and TRBJ1-1; D is ambiguous. V dropped 0 bases and J dropped 0 bases, with 8 bases sitting between them. Germline V CDR1 and CDR2: LGHNA, YSLEER. This CDR3 comprises 15 residues. In DNA, the CDR3 is TGCGCCAGCAGCCAAGATGGCCGGTTGAACACTGAAGCTTTCTTT. This codes for CASSQDGRLNTEAFF.

In this sample, this clonotype turned up many times. The gene calls are TRBV29-1 and TRBJ2-7; D tentatively fits TRBD1 or TRBD2 (5 bases each). CDR1 is SQVTM and CDR2 is ANQGSEA in the germline V gene. Trimming removed 6 bases at V and 0 bases at J, with 18 bases between. The CDR3 is made up of 15 amino acids. The CDR3, as DNA: TGCAGCGTGGGGGAAAGGGGTTCAAGCTCCTACGAGCAGTACTTC. This translates into CSVGERGSSSYEQYF.

This clonotype was observed many times. The rearrangement uses TRBV7-9 and TRBJ2-1; tentatively, D is TRBD2 (7 bases). Trimming removed 5 bases at V and 9 bases at J, with 20 bases between. The CDR3 consists of 15 residues. The germline V gene has CDR1 SEHNR and CDR2 FQNEAQ (reference sequence). CDR3 loop: CASSQKGGGPGEQFF. The CDR3 DNA is TGTGCCAGCAGCCAAAAAGGGGGAGGGCCCGGTGAGCAGTTCTTC.

This clonotype has a count of ten or more. This chain uses TRBV19 with TRBJ2-1; tentative D call: TRBD1 (5 bases). V was cut by 5 bases and J by 0 bases, with 14 bases left in between. The CDR3 contains 16 residues. Germline assignment: CDR1 LNHDA and CDR2 SQIVND (reference sequence). Here the CDR3 reads CASSLRGPYSYNEQFF. The CDR3 coding sequence is TGTGCCAGTAGTCTTAGGGGCCCCTACTCCTACAATGAGCAGTTCTTC.

Ten or more counts support this clonotype. This chain links TRBV7-2 with TRBJ2-7; the D gene is possibly TRBD1 (6 bases). This CDR3 comprises 13 residues. Trimming left V 1 base short and J 9 bases short, with 13 bases between. Germline values: CDR1 SGHTA, CDR2 FQGNSA. The CDR3 nucleotides are TGTGCCAGCAGCTTAGACGGTGGGGGCGTGCAGTACTTC. Translation gives CASSLDGGGVQYF.

A remark on this clonotype: Here the CDR3 omits its conserved ending phenylalanine or tryptophan, so a read error is the likely source. The DNA is omitted, as the CDR3 cannot be located on it reliably, and the CDR3 follows TCRdb's listing. J is TRBJ2-3 and V is TRBV12-3 or TRBV12-4; the table gives TRBD1 as D, unverified against the DNA. The CDR3 has 14 amino acids, counting both end residues. CDR3 amino acids: CARRNRDRGTIPEG.

This clonotype was seen at least ten times. The gene calls are TRBV11-2 and TRBJ2-2; TRBD1 matches at 9 bases. Losses at the gene ends were 3 bases for V and 6 bases for J; bases not matched to a gene: 5. Germline V gene sequence: CDR1 SGHAT, CDR2 FQNNGV. This CDR3 has 15 residues. CDR3 nucleotides: TGTGCCAGCAGCTTTGGGACAGGGTCGGCCGGGGAGCTGTTTTTT. Translated, it gives CASSFGTGSAGELFF. Complete variable domain (other parts from reference TRBV11-2 and TRBJ2-2): EAGVAQSPRYKIIEKRQSVAFWCNPISGHATLYWYQQILGQGPKLLIQFQNNGVVDDSQLPKDRFSAERLKGVDSTLKIQPAKLEDSAVYLCASSFGTGSAGELFFGEGSRLTVL.

This clonotype appeared many times. J is TRBJ2-2 and V is TRBV24-1, with D possibly matching TRBD1 (5 bases). The CDR3 has 15 residues. Germline-derived CDR1 and CDR2 are KGHDR and SFDVKD. The V gene lost 4 bases and the J gene lost 5 bases, with 13 bases spanning the gap. The CDR3 spells CATSDARVETGELFF. The CDR3 region has the DNA TGTGCCACCAGTGACGCCAGGGTCGAGACCGGGGAGCTGTTTTTT.

This clonotype was recorded many times. The V call is TRBV6-6, the J call TRBJ2-7, with TRBD2 matching 8 bases. Germline CDR1 and CDR2: MNHNY and SVGAGI (reference sequence). Losses at the gene ends were 2 bases for V and 6 bases for J; bases not matched to a gene: 6. The CDR3 length is 14 residues. This CDR3 is CASSYGTSLGEQYF. The CDR3 DNA reads TGTGCCAGCAGTTACGGGACTAGTTTAGGCGAGCAGTACTTC.

This clonotype was picked up many times. The chain joins TRBV7-2 to TRBJ2-3; D is unresolved. The V and J ends lost 3 bases and 2 bases respectively, with 3 bases between them. Germline CDR1 SGHTA, CDR2 FQGNSA. The CDR3 runs to 12 residues. CDR3 amino acids: CASSLYTDTQYF. As DNA, the CDR3 is TGTGCCAGCAGCTTGTACACAGATACGCAGTATTTT. Drawing the rest from reference TRBV7-2 and TRBJ2-3, the complete variable domain is GAGVSQSPSNKVTEKGKDVELRCDPISGHTALYWYRQSLGQGLEFLIYFQGNSAPDKSGLPSDRFSAERTGGSVSTLTIQRTQQEDSAVYLCASSLYTDTQYFGPGTRLTVL.

Ten or more counts support this clonotype. The J gene is TRBJ2-3, the V gene TRBV11-2; 9 bases fit TRBD1. CDR3 length: 19 residues. Germline V gives CDR1 SGHAT, CDR2 FQNNGV. V shed 6 bases, J shed 4 bases, and the junction held 20 bases outside the gene matches. DNA for the CDR3: TGTGCCAGCAGTCCCTCCCGGGGACAGGGTAGGGATGTTCCAGATACGCAGTATTTT. It yields the protein CASSPSRGQGRDVPDTQYF.

This clonotype was counted many times. The CDR3 protein is CASSPGLAGVYEQYF. The CDR3 bases are TGTGCCAGCAGTCCCGGACTAGCGGGGGTGTACGAGCAGTACTTC. The chain combines TRBV6-6 with TRBJ2-7; 13 bases fit TRBD2. Germline CDR1 MNHNY, CDR2 SVGAGI (reference sequence). This CDR3 is built from 15 residues. V dropped 5 bases and J dropped 4; count of bases not matched to a gene: 5.

This clonotype was recorded at least ten times. DNA of the CDR3: TGTGCCAGCAGTCATCCCCCGGGGCCCTCAAGGACTGAAGCTTTCTTT. Encoded protein: CASSHPPGPSRTEAFF. The chain recombines TRBV12-3 or TRBV12-4 with TRBJ1-1; tentative D call: TRBD1 (5 bases). The CDR3 is 16 residues long. Between the trimmed V and J ends, which lost 5 bases and 5 bases, there was a span of 21 bases.

Relative to its sample, this clonotype is large (0.1 to 1%). The chain carries TRBV20-1 and TRBJ1-5; a weak D match, TRBD1 (5 bases). The CDR3 runs 17 residues. Germline V gene lookup returns CDR1 DFQATT and CDR2 SNEGSKA (reference sequence). With 0 bases removed from V and 0 bases from J, the gap between germline ends came to 15 bases. CDR3 bases: TGCAGTGCTAGAGATTTAGGCCGGGGGTATAGCAATCAGCCCCAGCATTTT. It is translated as CSARDLGRGYSNQPQHF.

Many counts were recorded for this clonotype. The chain combines TRBV28 with TRBJ2-1, with a tentative D call TRBD2 (5 bases). The V end lost 6 bases, the J end lost 6 bases, and 18 bases lay between the germline ends. Per germline, CDR1 MDHEN and CDR2 SYDVKM. The length of the CDR3 is 15 residues. In DNA form, the CDR3 reads TGTGCCAGCAGGGAGGCTACCAGGAGCCCCAATGAGCAGTTCTTC. As protein: CASREATRSPNEQFF.

This clonotype was seen at least ten times. The rearrangement joins TRBV6-5 to TRBJ1-5, with unresolved D. V dropped 2 bases and J dropped 0 bases, with 8 bases sitting between them. This CDR3 comprises 15 residues. Germline loops: CDR1 MNHEY, CDR2 SVGAGI. The CDR3 sequence: CASSYRFDSNQPQHF. The CDR3 DNA is TGTGCCAGCAGTTACAGATTTGATAGCAATCAGCCCCAGCATTTT.

In this sample, this clonotype turned up many times. V gene TRBV12-3 or TRBV12-4 combines with J gene TRBJ2-2, with TRBD2 as a possible D gene (5 bases). The V end was cut by 2 bases, the J end by 4 bases, with 11 bases between. This CDR3 has 15 residues. CDR3 DNA sequence: TGTGCCAGCAGTTTAACGGGGAGCTCCACCGGGGAGCTGTTTTTT. Translation gives CASSLTGSSTGELFF.

This chain uses TRBV7-9 with TRBJ2-6; D is unclear. Germline V CDR1 and CDR2: SEHNR, FQNEAQ (reference sequence). Trimming took 5 bases from V and 11 from J, leaving 16 bases between them. CDR3 size: 14 residues. Here the CDR3 DNA reads TGTGCCAGCAGCCAAACACCCCTTATAGACGTCCTGACTTTC. Translating gives CASSQTPLIDVLTF.

This clonotype was detected many times. The V call is TRBV20-1, the J call TRBJ2-3, with 7 bases lining up with TRBD2. CDR1 and CDR2 (germline): DFQATT, SNEGSKA (reference sequence). The V and J ends lost 6 bases and 7 bases, in that order; junction bases with no gene match: 16. The CDR3 contains 15 residues. The CDR3 region has the DNA TGCAGTGCCACGGCGGCGGGAGCGAGCGGGTATACGCAGTATTTT. Its protein product is CSATAAGASGYTQYF.

This clonotype has a count of ten or more. The rearrangement joins TRBV29-1 to TRBJ2-6; D is ambiguous. Germline CDR1 reads SQVTM; CDR2 reads ANQGSEA. The CDR3 consists of 15 residues. V lost 1 base and J 0 bases, leaving 7 bases between the germline ends. DNA for the CDR3: TGCAGCGTTGAAGCGGGCGACTCTGGGGCCAACGTCCTGACTTTC. Protein sequence: CSVEAGDSGANVLTF.

This clonotype was recorded many times. The CDR3 DNA follows: TGCAGTGCTAGGGGACAGGGGCCTGAAGCTTTCTTT. Its protein is CSARGQGPEAFF. V gene TRBV20-1 combines with J gene TRBJ1-1, with 10 bases aligning to TRBD1. V gave up 3 bases and J gave up 6 bases; unmatched junction bases: 1. The CDR3 is 12 residues long. The germline gives CDR1 DFQATT, CDR2 SNEGSKA (reference sequence).

This clonotype was counted only a few times. The chain combines TRBV9 with TRBJ2-3; TRBD1 aligns across 8 bases. Looked up from germline, CDR1 is SGDLS and CDR2 is YYNGEE. V lost 3 bases, J lost 1 base, and 4 bases stayed unmatched. The CDR3 has 15 amino acids. CDR3 amino acids: CASSALDRGTDTQYF. Here the CDR3 DNA reads TGTGCCAGCAGCGCCCTGGACAGGGGCACAGATACGCAGTATTTT.

This clonotype was counted ten times or more. DNA of the CDR3: TGCAGCTTACGGGAACCGGGGGAGACCCAGTACTTC. Protein product: CSLREPGETQYF. V gene TRBV29-1 combines with J gene TRBJ2-5; a possible D gene is TRBD2 (5 bases). This CDR3 contains 12 residues. CDR1 and CDR2 (germline): SQVTM, ANQGSEA. The V end was cut by 8 bases, the J end by 5 bases, with 15 bases between.

This clonotype was recorded at least ten times. The gene calls are TRBV9 and TRBJ2-7, with D perhaps matching TRBD2 (5 bases). Per the germline V gene, CDR1 is SGDLS and CDR2 is YYNGEE. The CDR3 runs to 13 residues. Trimming removed 2 bases at V and 5 bases at J, with 11 bases between. CDR3 coding DNA: TGTGCCAGCAGCGTCTCAGAGGGTAACGAGCAGTACTTC. It codes for CASSVSEGNEQYF.

This clonotype was recorded many times. V is TRBV5-4 and J is TRBJ2-5; D is uncertain. This CDR3 has 13 amino acids. In germline, CDR1 is SGHNT, CDR2 YYREEE (reference sequence). V was clipped by 4 bases and J by 2 bases, with 9 bases between them. The CDR3 loop is CASSHMVQETQYF. The CDR3 region has the DNA TGTGCCAGCAGCCATATGGTACAAGAGACCCAGTACTTC.

The table lists this clonotype with many counts. This sequence joins TRBV19 and TRBJ1-4, with D perhaps TRBD1 (5 bases). Looked up from germline, CDR1 is LNHDA and CDR2 is SQIVND (reference sequence). Trimming pared 8 bases from V and 3 bases from J, leaving 19 bases between. This CDR3 region has 16 residues. CDR3 DNA: TGTGCCAGTGGAACTCCCTCGGGGGTACCTAATGAAAAACTGTTTTTT. This encodes CASGTPSGVPNEKLFF.